The clone carrying this T cell receptor (beta chain) was counted a few times. Its target is not known. V gave up 3 bases and J gave up 0 bases, with 18 bases separating them. The CDR3 is made up of 17 amino acids. Germline CDR1 reads SGHRS; CDR2 reads YFSETQ. This specimen comes from a study of blood T cells in healthy people across ages. Each sample provided at least 6 micrograms of extracted total RNA. Study-wide results and limits: A strong correlation was seen between TCR beta diversity and naive T cell percentage. When set beside aged donors, long-lived donors presented more naive CD4+ cells and higher diversity.

PCR was performed a second time for about 7 to 12 cycles using a sample-barcoded 5' primer and a J-beta primer mix. TCRdb re-called the 5' RACE reads with MiXCR, one entry per CDR3 protein. Here the sample spans around 500,000 distinct CDR3 sequences, about 27% being singletons. The sample was also reused in another study, on T cells of mothers and their children. That report adds: Both sample barcodes and 2-4 random nucleotides came from the M1S primer of the second PCR.

The chain uses TRBV5-1 and TRBJ2-5, with D perhaps given as TRBD1 or TRBD2 (5 bases each). The sample was blood. This receptor was identified in a boy aged 2 to 9 in good health. The CDR3 DNA is TGCGCCAGCAGCTACGTCGGGACCTCAAATTACCAAGAGACCCAGTACTTC. It yields the protein CASSYVGTSNYQETQYF.